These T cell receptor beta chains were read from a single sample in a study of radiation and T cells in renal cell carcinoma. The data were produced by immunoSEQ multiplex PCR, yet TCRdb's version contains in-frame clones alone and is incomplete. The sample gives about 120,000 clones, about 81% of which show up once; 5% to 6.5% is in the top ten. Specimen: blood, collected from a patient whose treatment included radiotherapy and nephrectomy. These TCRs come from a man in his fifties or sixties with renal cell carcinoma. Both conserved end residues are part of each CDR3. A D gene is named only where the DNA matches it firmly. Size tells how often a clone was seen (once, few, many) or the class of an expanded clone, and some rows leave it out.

cdr3_nt: TGTGCCAGTAGGTTTTCGGGGGCCTCCTACGAGCAGTACTTC
cdr3_aa: CASRFSGASYEQYF
j_call: TRBJ2-7
d_call: .
clone_size: .
v_call: TRBV19

cdr3_nt: TGTGCCAGCCTTTGCTCTCAAACGGGTAGGTACGAGCAGTACTTC
cdr3_aa: CASLCSQTGRYEQYF
j_call: TRBJ2-7
d_call: .
clone_size: .
v_call: TRBV27

cdr3_nt: TGCGCCAGCAGCCAAGAATGGCGGACAGACCAAGAGACCCAGTACTTC
cdr3_aa: CASSQEWRTDQETQYF
j_call: TRBJ2-5
d_call: .
clone_size: .
v_call: TRBV4-3

cdr3_nt: TGCGCCAGCAGCTTGCATACTAGGCTCGGGACAAGGAATAATTCACCCCTCCACTTT
cdr3_aa: CASSLHTRLGTRNNSPLHF
j_call: TRBJ1-6
d_call: .
clone_size: few
v_call: TRBV5-1

cdr3_nt: TGTGCCAGCAGTTTATGGTCGGGACAGAACTATGGCTACACCTTC
cdr3_aa: CASSLWSGQNYGYTF
j_call: TRBJ1-2
d_call: TRBD1
clone_size: .
v_call: TRBV28

cdr3_nt: TGTGCCAGCAGTGAAGCGTCGACCGCATACGGGACCCAGTACTTC
cdr3_aa: CASSEASTAYGTQYF
j_call: TRBJ2-5
d_call: .
clone_size: .
v_call: TRBV6-1

cdr3_nt: TGTGCCAGCAGCCCAAGGCGGACTACCTACACCGGGGAGCTGTTTTTT
cdr3_aa: CASSPRRTTYTGELFF
j_call: TRBJ2-2
d_call: .
clone_size: .
v_call: TRBV7-9

cdr3_nt: TGTGCCAGCGGCGCCAGGGGGCTTAATGAAAAACTGTTTTTT
cdr3_aa: CASGARGLNEKLFF
j_call: TRBJ1-4
d_call: TRBD1
clone_size: .
v_call: TRBV2

cdr3_nt: TGTGCCAGCGCGGAAACTCAGGAGACCCAGTACTTC
cdr3_aa: CASAETQETQYF
j_call: TRBJ2-5
d_call: .
clone_size: .
v_call: TRBV21-1

cdr3_nt: TGTGCCAGCAGTTTGATTGGGGGCTCGGGCACTGAAGCTTTCTTT
cdr3_aa: CASSLIGGSGTEAFF
j_call: TRBJ1-1
d_call: .
clone_size: .
v_call: TRBV6-6

cdr3_nt: TGCGCCAGCAGCCCCCTGGGACCGGGGGTCCACGAGCAGTACTTC
cdr3_aa: CASSPLGPGVHEQYF
j_call: TRBJ2-7
d_call: .
clone_size: many
v_call: TRBV4-1

cdr3_nt: TGCAGTGCTCTAGTGAACACTGAAGCTTTCTTT
cdr3_aa: CSALVNTEAFF
j_call: TRBJ1-1
d_call: .
clone_size: once
v_call: TRBV20-1

cdr3_nt: TGTGCCAGCAGCCGAGGCGCCTCCACGAGATACAATGAGCAGTTCTTC
cdr3_aa: CASSRGASTRYNEQFF
j_call: TRBJ2-1
d_call: .
clone_size: many
v_call: TRBV27

cdr3_nt: TGTGCCAGCAGCTATAACACAGATACGCAGTATTTT
cdr3_aa: CASSYNTDTQYF
j_call: TRBJ2-3
d_call: .
clone_size: .
v_call: TRBV7-6

cdr3_nt: TGTGCCAGTAGTATAGTAGGCAGCTACACAGATACGCAGTATTTT
cdr3_aa: CASSIVGSYTDTQYF
j_call: TRBJ2-3
d_call: .
clone_size: .
v_call: TRBV19

cdr3_nt: TGTGCCAGCAGTTACTCGCCTACTAGGCTTCAGCCCCAGCATTTT
cdr3_aa: CASSYSPTRLQPQHF
j_call: TRBJ1-5
d_call: .
clone_size: once
v_call: TRBV6-5

cdr3_nt: TGTGCCAGCAGCGCCCAGGGGCCAGGGAATAATTCACCCCTCCACTTT
cdr3_aa: CASSAQGPGNNSPLHF
j_call: TRBJ1-6
d_call: .
clone_size: .
v_call: TRBV5-4

cdr3_nt: TGCGCCAGCAGCTTGGGGGCGGTAGAGACCCAGTACTTC
cdr3_aa: CASSLGAVETQYF
j_call: TRBJ2-5
d_call: .
clone_size: .
v_call: TRBV5-1